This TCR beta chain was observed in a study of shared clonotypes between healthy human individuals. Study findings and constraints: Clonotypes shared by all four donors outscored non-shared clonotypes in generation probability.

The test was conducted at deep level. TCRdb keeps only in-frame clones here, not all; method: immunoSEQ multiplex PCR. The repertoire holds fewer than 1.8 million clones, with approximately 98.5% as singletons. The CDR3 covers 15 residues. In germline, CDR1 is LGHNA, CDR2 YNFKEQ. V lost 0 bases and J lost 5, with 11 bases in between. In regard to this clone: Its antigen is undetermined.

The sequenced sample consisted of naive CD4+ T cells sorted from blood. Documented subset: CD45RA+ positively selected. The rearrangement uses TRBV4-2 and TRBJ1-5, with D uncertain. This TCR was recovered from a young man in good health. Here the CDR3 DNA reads TGTGCCAGCAGCCAAGACGCCGCAACGGATCAGCCCCAGCATTTT. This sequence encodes CASSQDAATDQPQHF.